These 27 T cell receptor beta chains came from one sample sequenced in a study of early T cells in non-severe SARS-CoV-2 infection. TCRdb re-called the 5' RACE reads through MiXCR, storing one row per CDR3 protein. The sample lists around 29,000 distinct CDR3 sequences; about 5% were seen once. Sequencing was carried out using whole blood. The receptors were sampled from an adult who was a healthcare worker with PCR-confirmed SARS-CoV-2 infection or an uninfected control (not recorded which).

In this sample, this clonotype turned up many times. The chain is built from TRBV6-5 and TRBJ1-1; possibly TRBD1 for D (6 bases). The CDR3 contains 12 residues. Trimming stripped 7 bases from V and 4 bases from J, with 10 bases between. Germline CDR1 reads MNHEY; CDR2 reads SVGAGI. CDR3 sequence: CASMVQGTEAFF. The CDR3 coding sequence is TGTGCCAGCATGGTACAGGGCACTGAAGCTTTCTTT.

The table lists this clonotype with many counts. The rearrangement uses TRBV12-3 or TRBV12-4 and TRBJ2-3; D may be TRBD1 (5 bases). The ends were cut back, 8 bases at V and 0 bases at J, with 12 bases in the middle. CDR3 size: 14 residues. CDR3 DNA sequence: TGTGCCAGCCAACAGGATTCTAGCACAGATACGCAGTATTTT. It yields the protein CASQQDSSTDTQYF.

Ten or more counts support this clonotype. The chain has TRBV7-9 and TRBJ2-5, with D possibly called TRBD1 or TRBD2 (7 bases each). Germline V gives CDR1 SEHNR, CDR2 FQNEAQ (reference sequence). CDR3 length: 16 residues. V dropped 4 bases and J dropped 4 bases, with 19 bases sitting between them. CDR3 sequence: CASSSYRGREGETQYF. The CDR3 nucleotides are TGTGCCAGCAGCTCGTACAGGGGAAGGGAGGGAGAGACCCAGTACTTC.

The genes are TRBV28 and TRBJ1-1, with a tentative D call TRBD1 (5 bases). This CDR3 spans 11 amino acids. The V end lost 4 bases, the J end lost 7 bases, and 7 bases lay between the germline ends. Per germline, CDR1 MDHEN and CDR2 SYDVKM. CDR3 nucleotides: TGTGCCAGCAGTTGGACATATGAAGCTTTCTTT. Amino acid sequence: CASSWTYEAFF. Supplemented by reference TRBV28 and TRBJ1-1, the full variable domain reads DVKVTQSSRYLVKRTGEKVFLECVQDMDHENMFWYRQDPGLGLRLIYFSYDVKMKEKGDIPEGYSVSREKKERFSLILESASTNQTSMYLCASSWTYEAFFGQGTRLTVV.

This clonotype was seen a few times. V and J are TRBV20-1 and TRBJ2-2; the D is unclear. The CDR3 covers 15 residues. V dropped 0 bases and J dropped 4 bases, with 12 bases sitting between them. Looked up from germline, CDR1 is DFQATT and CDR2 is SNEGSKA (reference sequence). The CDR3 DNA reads TGCAGTGCTAGAGATCCGGTAGCTACCACCGGGGAGCTGTTTTTT. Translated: CSARDPVATTGELFF.

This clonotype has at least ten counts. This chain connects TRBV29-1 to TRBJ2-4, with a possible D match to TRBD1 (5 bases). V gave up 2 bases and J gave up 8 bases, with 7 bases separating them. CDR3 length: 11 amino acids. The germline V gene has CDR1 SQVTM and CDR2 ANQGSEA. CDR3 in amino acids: CSVERGYIQYF. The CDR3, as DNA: TGCAGCGTTGAAAGGGGATACATTCAGTACTTC.

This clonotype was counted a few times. The CDR3 DNA follows: TGTGCCAGTAGTATACGGACGGCTAACTATGGCTACACCTTC. Translation gives CASSIRTANYGYTF. The rearrangement links TRBV19 to TRBJ1-2; D gene uncertain. Trimming shortened V by 2 bases and J by 0 bases, and 7 bases separated the two germline ends. Germline V gives CDR1 LNHDA, CDR2 SQIVND (reference sequence). The CDR3 spans 14 residues.

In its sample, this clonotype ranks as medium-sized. The DNA for the CDR3 is TGTGCCAGCAGCTTAATGGGGAACACCGGGGAGCTGTTTTTT. Amino acids: CASSLMGNTGELFF. J is TRBJ2-2 and V is TRBV7-6; D gene uncertain. This CDR3 is built from 14 residues. The V gene's germline CDR1 is SGHVS and CDR2 FNYEAQ. V lost 2 bases and J 1 base, leaving 5 bases between the germline ends.

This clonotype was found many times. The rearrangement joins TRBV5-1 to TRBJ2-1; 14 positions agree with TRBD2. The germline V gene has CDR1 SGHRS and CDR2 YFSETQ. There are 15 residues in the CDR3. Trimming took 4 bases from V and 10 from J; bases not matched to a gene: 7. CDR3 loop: CASSLGTSGRGEQFF. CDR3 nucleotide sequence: TGCGCCAGCAGCCTAGGGACTAGCGGGAGAGGGGAGCAGTTCTTC.

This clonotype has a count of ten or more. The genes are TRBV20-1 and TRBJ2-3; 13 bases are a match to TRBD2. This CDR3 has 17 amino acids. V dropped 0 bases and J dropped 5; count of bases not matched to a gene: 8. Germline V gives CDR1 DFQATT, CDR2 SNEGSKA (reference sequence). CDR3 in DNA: TGCAGTGCTAGAGATCTCCGGACTAGCGGGAGAGTAGATACGCAGTATTTT. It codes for CSARDLRTSGRVDTQYF.

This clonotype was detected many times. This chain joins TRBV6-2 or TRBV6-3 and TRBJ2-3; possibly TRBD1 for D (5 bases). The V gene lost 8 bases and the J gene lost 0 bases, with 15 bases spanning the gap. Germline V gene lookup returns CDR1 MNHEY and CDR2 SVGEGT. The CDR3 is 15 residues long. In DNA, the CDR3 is TGTGCCAGCGGCGGTTGGGGCAGAAGCACAGATACGCAGTATTTT. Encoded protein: CASGGWGRSTDTQYF.

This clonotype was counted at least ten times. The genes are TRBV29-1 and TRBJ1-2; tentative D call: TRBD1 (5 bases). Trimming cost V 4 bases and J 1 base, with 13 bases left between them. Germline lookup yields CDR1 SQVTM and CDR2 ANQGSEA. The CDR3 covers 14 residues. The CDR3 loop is CSVADGTVNYGYTF. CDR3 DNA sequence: TGCAGCGTTGCCGACGGGACCGTTAACTATGGCTACACCTTC.

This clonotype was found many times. The CDR3 DNA is TGCAGCGTTGACGCGGGGGCAGGTCAGCCCCAGCATTTT. Protein sequence: CSVDAGAGQPQHF. This chain connects TRBV29-1 to TRBJ1-5, with D possibly matching TRBD1 (6 bases). V was cut by 3 bases and J by 6 bases, with 12 bases left in between. The CDR3 runs 13 residues. Germline-derived CDR1 and CDR2 are SQVTM and ANQGSEA.

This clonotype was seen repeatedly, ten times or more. DNA for the CDR3: TGTGCCAGCAGCCGCCCGGCGGCCGGGGAGCTGTTTTTT. This gives the protein CASSRPAAGELFF. The chain combines TRBV6-2 or TRBV6-3 with TRBJ2-2; D call uncertain. Germline loops: CDR1 MNHEY, CDR2 SVGEGT. This CDR3 spans 13 amino acids. Trimming pared 6 bases from V and 6 bases from J, leaving 11 bases between.

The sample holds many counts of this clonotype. Here the CDR3 reads CASSLWDRPNTEAFF. Written as DNA, the CDR3 is TGTGCCAGCAGCTTATGGGACAGGCCGAACACTGAAGCTTTCTTT. V is TRBV7-8 and J is TRBJ1-1; 8 bases agree with TRBD1. V trimming: 2 bases; J trimming: 1 base; junction bases outside the gene matches: 3. The germline gives CDR1 SGHVS, CDR2 FQNEAQ. The CDR3 is 15 amino acids. Based on the CDR3 plus reference TRBV7-8 and TRBJ1-1, the full variable domain is GAGVSQSPRYKVAKRGQDVALRCDPISGHVSLFWYQQALGQGPEFLTYFQNEAQLDKSGLPSDRFFAERPEGSVSTLKIQRTQQEDSAVYLCASSLWDRPNTEAFFGQGTRLTVV.

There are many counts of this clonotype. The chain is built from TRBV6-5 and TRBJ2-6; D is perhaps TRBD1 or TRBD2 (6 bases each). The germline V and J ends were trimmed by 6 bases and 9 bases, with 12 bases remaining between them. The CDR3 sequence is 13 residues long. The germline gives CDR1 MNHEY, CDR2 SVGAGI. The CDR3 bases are TGTGCCAGCAGCCCCGGGGGCATCAACGTCCTGACTTTC. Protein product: CASSPGGINVLTF.

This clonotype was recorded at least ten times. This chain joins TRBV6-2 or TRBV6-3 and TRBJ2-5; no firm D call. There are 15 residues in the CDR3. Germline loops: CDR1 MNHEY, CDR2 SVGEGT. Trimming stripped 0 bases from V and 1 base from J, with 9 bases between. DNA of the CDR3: TGTGCCAGCAGTTACTCGACCGGCAGCCAAGAGACCCAGTACTTC. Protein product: CASSYSTGSQETQYF.

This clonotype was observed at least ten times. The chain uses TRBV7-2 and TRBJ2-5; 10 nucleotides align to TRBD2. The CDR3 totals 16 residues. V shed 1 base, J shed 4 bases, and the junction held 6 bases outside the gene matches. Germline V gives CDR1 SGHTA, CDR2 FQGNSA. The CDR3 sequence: CASSLVASGRRETQYF. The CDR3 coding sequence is TGTGCCAGCAGCTTAGTGGCTAGCGGGAGAAGAGAGACCCAGTACTTC.

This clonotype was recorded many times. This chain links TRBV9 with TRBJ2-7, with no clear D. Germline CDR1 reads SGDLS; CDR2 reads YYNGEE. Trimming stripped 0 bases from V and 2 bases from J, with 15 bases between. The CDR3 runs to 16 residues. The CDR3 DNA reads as TGTGCCAGCAGCGTAGAAATTGGTGACTTTCCCTACGAGCAGTACTTC. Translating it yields CASSVEIGDFPYEQYF.

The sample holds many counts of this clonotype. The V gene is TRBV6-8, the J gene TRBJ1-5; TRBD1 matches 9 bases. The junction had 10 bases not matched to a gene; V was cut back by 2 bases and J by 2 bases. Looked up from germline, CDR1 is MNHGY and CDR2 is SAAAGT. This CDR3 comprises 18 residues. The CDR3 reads CASSYPGTGRKCNQPQHF. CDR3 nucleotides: TGTGCCAGCAGTTACCCAGGGACAGGGAGAAAATGCAATCAGCCCCAGCATTTT.

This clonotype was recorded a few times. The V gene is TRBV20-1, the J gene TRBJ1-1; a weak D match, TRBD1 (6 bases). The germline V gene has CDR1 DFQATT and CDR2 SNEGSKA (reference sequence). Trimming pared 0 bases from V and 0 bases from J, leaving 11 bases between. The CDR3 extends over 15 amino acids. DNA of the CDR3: TGCAGTGCTAGAGATATGGGACACTTGAACACTGAAGCTTTCTTT. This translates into CSARDMGHLNTEAFF.

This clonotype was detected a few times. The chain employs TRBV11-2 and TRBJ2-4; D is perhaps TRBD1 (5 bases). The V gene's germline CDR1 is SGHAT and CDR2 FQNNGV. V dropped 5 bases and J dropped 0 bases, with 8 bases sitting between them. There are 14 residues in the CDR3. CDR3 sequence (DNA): TGTGCCAGCAGCCCAGGGCTAGCCAAAAACATTCAGTACTTC. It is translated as CASSPGLAKNIQYF.

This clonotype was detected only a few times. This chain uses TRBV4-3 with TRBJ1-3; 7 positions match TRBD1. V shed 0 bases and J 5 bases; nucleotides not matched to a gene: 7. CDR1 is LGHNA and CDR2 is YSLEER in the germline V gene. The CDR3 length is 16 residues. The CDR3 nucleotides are TGCGCCAGCAGCCAAGATTTTGACAGGGTTAGAAACACCATATATTTT. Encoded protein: CASSQDFDRVRNTIYF.

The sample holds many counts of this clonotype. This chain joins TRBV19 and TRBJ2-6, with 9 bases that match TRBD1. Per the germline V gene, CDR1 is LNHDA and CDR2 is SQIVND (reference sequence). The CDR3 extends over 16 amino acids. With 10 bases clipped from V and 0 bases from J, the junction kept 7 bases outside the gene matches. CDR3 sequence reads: CAITGQGVSGANVLTF. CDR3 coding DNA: TGTGCCATTACGGGACAGGGAGTCTCTGGGGCCAACGTCCTGACTTTC.

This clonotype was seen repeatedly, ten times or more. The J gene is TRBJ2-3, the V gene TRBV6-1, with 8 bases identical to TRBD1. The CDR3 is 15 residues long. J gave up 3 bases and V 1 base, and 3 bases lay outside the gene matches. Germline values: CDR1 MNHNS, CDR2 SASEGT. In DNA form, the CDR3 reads TGTGCCAGCAGTGAAGGGACAGGGAGAACAGATACGCAGTATTTT. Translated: CASSEGTGRTDTQYF.

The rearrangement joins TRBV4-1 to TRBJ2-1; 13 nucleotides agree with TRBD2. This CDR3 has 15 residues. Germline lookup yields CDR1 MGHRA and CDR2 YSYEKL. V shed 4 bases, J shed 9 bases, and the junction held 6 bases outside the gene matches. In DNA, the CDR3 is TGCGCCAGCAGCCGAATCGGGACTAGCGGGATTGAGCAGTTCTTC. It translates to CASSRIGTSGIEQFF.

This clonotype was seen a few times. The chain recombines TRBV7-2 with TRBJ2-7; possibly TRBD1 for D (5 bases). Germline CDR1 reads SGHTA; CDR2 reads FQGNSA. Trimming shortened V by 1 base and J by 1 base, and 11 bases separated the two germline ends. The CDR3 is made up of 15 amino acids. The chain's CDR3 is CASSLGARQSYEQYF. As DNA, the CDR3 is TGTGCCAGCAGCTTAGGGGCGCGACAGTCCTACGAGCAGTACTTC. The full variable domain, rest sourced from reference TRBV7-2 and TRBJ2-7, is GAGVSQSPSNKVTEKGKDVELRCDPISGHTALYWYRQSLGQGLEFLIYFQGNSAPDKSGLPSDRFSAERTGGSVSTLTIQRTQQEDSAVYLCASSLGARQSYEQYFGPGTRLTVT.